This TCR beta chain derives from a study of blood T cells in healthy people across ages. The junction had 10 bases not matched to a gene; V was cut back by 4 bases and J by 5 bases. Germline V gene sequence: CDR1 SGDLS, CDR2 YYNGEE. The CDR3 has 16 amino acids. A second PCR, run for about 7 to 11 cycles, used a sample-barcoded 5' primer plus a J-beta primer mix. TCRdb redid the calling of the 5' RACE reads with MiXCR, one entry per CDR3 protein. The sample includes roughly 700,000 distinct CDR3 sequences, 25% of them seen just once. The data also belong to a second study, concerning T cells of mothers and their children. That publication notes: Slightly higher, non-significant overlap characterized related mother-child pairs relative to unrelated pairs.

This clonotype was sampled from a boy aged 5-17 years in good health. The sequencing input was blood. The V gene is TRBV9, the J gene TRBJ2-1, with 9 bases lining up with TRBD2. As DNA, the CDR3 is TGTGCCAGCAGCCCCCGGACTAGCGAAATGGACAATGAGCAGTTCTTC. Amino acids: CASSPRTSEMDNEQFF.